Listed below are T cell receptor beta chains from one sample, sequenced in a study of a mutant IDH1 vaccine in newly diagnosed glioma. No antigen is known for these receptors. Sequenced by immunoSEQ multiplex PCR; TCRdb stores in-frame clones only, minus some. Of about 25,000 clones listed, 65% to 85% are singletons. The specimen was PBMCs, collected from a glioma patient whose treatment included an IDH1 peptide vaccine. The receptors here all came from a woman aged 18-30 years with glioma. Both conserved end residues are part of each CDR3. D genes are given only for firm matches. For some rows the clone size is stated as once, few or many, or as a class when expanded; others skip it.

v_gene: TRBV27; j_gene: TRBJ2-7; abundance: -; len: 16; d_gene: TRBD1; CDR3nt: TGTGCCAGCGGTCTCCGTTCGGCAGGGGGCTCCTACGAGCAGTACTTC; CDR3aa: CASGLRSAGGSYEQYF
v_gene: TRBV4-1; j_gene: TRBJ2-7; abundance: few; len: 15; d_gene: -; CDR3nt: TGCGCCAGCAGCCAAGAGGAGGGGTCATCCTACGAGCAGTACTTC; CDR3aa: CASSQEEGSSYEQYF
v_gene: TRBV27; j_gene: TRBJ2-3; abundance: -; len: 14; d_gene: -; CDR3nt: TGTGCCAGCAGGGACACGCCAACCCCAGATACGCAGTATTTT; CDR3aa: CASRDTPTPDTQYF
v_gene: TRBV25-1; j_gene: TRBJ2-7; abundance: -; len: 15; d_gene: TRBD2; CDR3nt: TGTGCCAGCAGTACCCCGGGACTAGCGGGGTTCGAGCAGTACTTC; CDR3aa: CASSTPGLAGFEQYF
v_gene: TRBV14; j_gene: TRBJ2-3; abundance: -; len: 15; d_gene: -; CDR3nt: TGTGCCAGCAGCCAACGCGTCCTCGGGACAGATACGCAGTATTTT; CDR3aa: CASSQRVLGTDTQYF
v_gene: TRBV5-1; j_gene: TRBJ1-1; abundance: -; len: 15; d_gene: TRBD1; CDR3nt: TGCGCCAGCAGCTCTTCCGGGGACAGGTCCACTGAAGCTTTCTTT; CDR3aa: CASSSSGDRSTEAFF
v_gene: TRBV4-3; j_gene: TRBJ2-1; abundance: -; len: 15; d_gene: -; CDR3nt: TGCGCCAGCAGCCAAGGGACCGGACCTAGGGATGAGCAGTTCTTC; CDR3aa: CASSQGTGPRDEQFF
v_gene: TRBV15; j_gene: TRBJ2-5; abundance: -; len: 16; d_gene: -; CDR3nt: TGTGCCACCAGCAGAGGGGGAACAGGGAATTGGGAGACCCAGTACTTC; CDR3aa: CATSRGGTGNWETQYF
v_gene: TRBV6-1; j_gene: TRBJ1-2; abundance: -; len: 15; d_gene: TRBD1; CDR3nt: TGTGCCAGCAGTGAAGGATATGGGACAGGCTATGGCTACACCTTC; CDR3aa: CASSEGYGTGYGYTF
v_gene: TRBV5-1; j_gene: TRBJ2-7; abundance: -; len: 15; d_gene: TRBD1; CDR3nt: TGCGCCAGCAGCTTGGAAGCAGGGGGCTTCTACGAGCAGTACTTC; CDR3aa: CASSLEAGGFYEQYF
v_gene: TRBV5-1; j_gene: TRBJ2-1; abundance: -; len: 13; d_gene: -; CDR3nt: TGCGCCAGCAGCCCGGCAACGGGCAATGAGCAGTTCTTC; CDR3aa: CASSPATGNEQFF
v_gene: TRBV30; j_gene: TRBJ1-2; abundance: -; len: 14; d_gene: -; CDR3nt: TGTGCCTGGACGCGCCGACATACCCATGGAGACTACACCTTC; CDR3aa: CAWTRRHTHGDYTF
v_gene: TRBV29-1; j_gene: TRBJ2-5; abundance: few; len: 13; d_gene: -; CDR3nt: TGCAGCGGCCGCATGGCCCCCGCGGAGACCCAGTACTTC; CDR3aa: CSGRMAPAETQYF
v_gene: TRBV5-4; j_gene: TRBJ2-1; abundance: -; len: 15; d_gene: TRBD1; CDR3nt: TGTGCCAGCAGCTTGGTTGGGACAGGGTGGAATGAGCAGTTCTTC; CDR3aa: CASSLVGTGWNEQFF
v_gene: TRBV5-8; j_gene: TRBJ1-5; abundance: -; len: 15; d_gene: -; CDR3nt: TGTGCCAGCAGTCTCTCCGGTTATAGCAATCAGCCCCAGCATTTT; CDR3aa: CASSLSGYSNQPQHF
v_gene: TRBV28; j_gene: TRBJ2-7; abundance: few; len: 17; d_gene: -; CDR3nt: TGTGCCAGCAGTTTATCGCCCGGGACTCAGGGGTGGGACGAGCAGTACTTC; CDR3aa: CASSLSPGTQGWDEQYF
v_gene: TRBV5-6; j_gene: TRBJ1-2; abundance: -; len: 12; d_gene: -; CDR3nt: TGTGCCAGCAGCGTGACGGTGGAGGGCTACACCTTC; CDR3aa: CASSVTVEGYTF
v_gene: TRBV11-2; j_gene: TRBJ1-1; abundance: -; len: 16; d_gene: -; CDR3nt: TGTGCCAGCAGCTTAGGACGGGACGCCCCGAACACTGAAGCTTTCTTT; CDR3aa: CASSLGRDAPNTEAFF
v_gene: TRBV18; j_gene: TRBJ2-7; abundance: -; len: 13; d_gene: -; CDR3nt: TGTGCCAGCTCACCAGACATTATCTACGAGCAGTACTTC; CDR3aa: CASSPDIIYEQYF
v_gene: TRBV18; j_gene: TRBJ1-2; abundance: -; len: 12; d_gene: -; CDR3nt: TGTGCCAGCTCTCAAGACACGGCTGGCTACACCTTC; CDR3aa: CASSQDTAGYTF
v_gene: TRBV27; j_gene: TRBJ2-3; abundance: -; len: 15; d_gene: -; CDR3nt: TGTGCCAGCAGTCCCGCCGGCCGCGCTCGTCGGGCGCAGTATTTT; CDR3aa: CASSPAGRARRAQYF
v_gene: TRBV7-9; j_gene: TRBJ2-2; abundance: -; len: 15; d_gene: -; CDR3nt: TGTGCCAGCAGCTTACCGAGGGAACCGACCGGGGAGCTGTTTTTT; CDR3aa: CASSLPREPTGELFF
v_gene: TRBV18; j_gene: TRBJ2-2; abundance: -; len: 14; d_gene: -; CDR3nt: TGTGCCAGCTCAGACACTAGGAGCACCGGGGAGCTGTTTTTT; CDR3aa: CASSDTRSTGELFF
v_gene: TRBV30; j_gene: TRBJ2-5; abundance: -; len: 13; d_gene: -; CDR3nt: TGTGCCTGGGGGTGGCAGTTCCAAGAGACCCAGTACTTC; CDR3aa: CAWGWQFQETQYF
v_gene: TRBV15; j_gene: TRBJ1-3; abundance: -; len: 14; d_gene: -; CDR3nt: TGTGCCACCAGCTCCCAGGGTCTTTTAAACACCATATATTTT; CDR3aa: CATSSQGLLNTIYF
v_gene: TRBV10-1; j_gene: TRBJ1-2; abundance: -; len: 16; d_gene: TRBD1; CDR3nt: TGCGCCAGCAGTCCCCGGGACAGGAGCCGGGTACGGGGCTACACCTTC; CDR3aa: CASSPRDRSRVRGYTF
v_gene: TRBV15; j_gene: TRBJ2-3; abundance: once; len: 13; d_gene: -; CDR3nt: TGTGCCACCAGCAGACCCACTAGAGATACGCAGTATTTT; CDR3aa: CATSRPTRDTQYF
v_gene: TRBV30; j_gene: TRBJ1-6; abundance: -; len: 14; d_gene: TRBD1; CDR3nt: TGTGCCTGGAGTACGGCCAGGGGGGACTCACCCCTCCACTTT; CDR3aa: CAWSTARGDSPLHF
v_gene: TRBV19; j_gene: TRBJ2-3; abundance: -; len: 18; d_gene: -; CDR3nt: TGTGCCAGTAGTATAACAGCGACGCTTGTCTTGGGCACAGATACGCAGTATTTT; CDR3aa: CASSITATLVLGTDTQYF
v_gene: TRBV5-6; j_gene: TRBJ2-1; abundance: -; len: 14; d_gene: -; CDR3nt: TGTGCCAGCAGCTTGGGAGTAGGAAACAATGAGCAGTTCTTC; CDR3aa: CASSLGVGNNEQFF
v_gene: TRBV6-1; j_gene: TRBJ1-1; abundance: -; len: 14; d_gene: -; CDR3nt: TGTGCCAGCAGTACTGGACTGTTGAACACTGAAGCTTTCTTT; CDR3aa: CASSTGLLNTEAFF
v_gene: TRBV14; j_gene: TRBJ2-6; abundance: -; len: 14; d_gene: -; CDR3nt: TGTGCCAGCAGCACGCTCTCTGGGGCCAACGTCCTGACTTTC; CDR3aa: CASSTLSGANVLTF
v_gene: TRBV7-2; j_gene: TRBJ2-7; abundance: -; len: 15; d_gene: -; CDR3nt: TGTGCCAGCAGCCTCCAACCTACAAGCTCCTACGAGCAGTACTTC; CDR3aa: CASSLQPTSSYEQYF
v_gene: TRBV5-6; j_gene: TRBJ2-5; abundance: -; len: 15; d_gene: TRBD2; CDR3nt: TGTGCCAGCAGCGACCGGGGTCTAGCGGGAGGTACCCAGTACTTC; CDR3aa: CASSDRGLAGGTQYF
v_gene: TRBV30; j_gene: TRBJ1-6; abundance: -; len: 14; d_gene: TRBD1; CDR3nt: TGTGCCTGGACCAGGGACAGGGTGAATTCACCCCTCCACTTT; CDR3aa: CAWTRDRVNSPLHF
v_gene: TRBV18; j_gene: TRBJ1-1; abundance: few; len: 13; d_gene: TRBD1; CDR3nt: TGTGCCAGCTCCCGACAGGGGAACACTGAAGCTTTCTTT; CDR3aa: CASSRQGNTEAFF
v_gene: TRBV15; j_gene: TRBJ2-1; abundance: -; len: 13; d_gene: TRBD2; CDR3nt: TGTGCCACCACAAATCGACTAGCGGGTGAGCAGTTCTTC; CDR3aa: CATTNRLAGEQFF
v_gene: TRBV25-1; j_gene: TRBJ2-1; abundance: -; len: 14; d_gene: TRBD2; CDR3nt: TGTGCCAGCAGTGAATCTGGACCTAGCGGTGGGCAGTTCTTC; CDR3aa: CASSESGPSGGQFF
v_gene: TRBV7-9; j_gene: TRBJ2-5; abundance: -; len: 12; d_gene: -; CDR3nt: TGTGCCAGCAGCTTATCGGAAGAGACCCAGTACTTC; CDR3aa: CASSLSEETQYF
v_gene: TRBV7-2; j_gene: TRBJ2-2; abundance: -; len: 16; d_gene: -; CDR3nt: TGTGCCAGCAGCAGGGGACCATGGGAACCTACCGGGGAGCTGTTTTTT; CDR3aa: CASSRGPWEPTGELFF
v_gene: TRBV6-1; j_gene: TRBJ2-3; abundance: -; len: 13; d_gene: -; CDR3nt: TGTGCCAGCAGCGCCACCAATGGGGATACGCAGTATTTT; CDR3aa: CASSATNGDTQYF
v_gene: TRBV11-3; j_gene: TRBJ2-7; abundance: -; len: 12; d_gene: -; CDR3nt: TGTGCCAGCAGCCAGGGGATAGGCGAGCAGTACTTC; CDR3aa: CASSQGIGEQYF
v_gene: TRBV25-1; j_gene: TRBJ2-3; abundance: -; len: 13; d_gene: -; CDR3nt: TGTGCCAGCAGTCAACTGAGCACAGATACGCAGTATTTT; CDR3aa: CASSQLSTDTQYF
v_gene: TRBV10-3; j_gene: TRBJ2-3; abundance: -; len: 15; d_gene: TRBD1; CDR3nt: TGTGCCATCAGTGCCGGACAGGTCGTTAAAGATACGCAGTATTTT; CDR3aa: CAISAGQVVKDTQYF
v_gene: TRBV9; j_gene: TRBJ1-2; abundance: -; len: 13; d_gene: -; CDR3nt: TGTGCCAGCAGCGTAAATAGTGAGGGCGGCTACACCTTC; CDR3aa: CASSVNSEGGYTF
v_gene: TRBV25-1; j_gene: TRBJ2-1; abundance: once; len: 15; d_gene: -; CDR3nt: TGTGCCAGCAGTCCGAGACGGTCGAACTACAATGAGCAGTTCTTC; CDR3aa: CASSPRRSNYNEQFF
v_gene: TRBV27; j_gene: TRBJ2-7; abundance: -; len: 14; d_gene: -; CDR3nt: TGTGCCAGCAGCCTGGACTCCGTTGGGTACGAGCAGTACTTC; CDR3aa: CASSLDSVGYEQYF
v_gene: TRBV29-1; j_gene: TRBJ2-7; abundance: -; len: 11; d_gene: -; CDR3nt: TGCAGTGCAGACAAGGGCTACGAGCAGTACTTC; CDR3aa: CSADKGYEQYF
v_gene: TRBV29-1; j_gene: TRBJ2-6; abundance: -; len: 12; d_gene: -; CDR3nt: TGCAGCGGAAGCTCTGGGGCCAACGTCCTGACTTTC; CDR3aa: CSGSSGANVLTF
v_gene: TRBV4-3; j_gene: TRBJ1-4; abundance: -; len: 12; d_gene: -; CDR3nt: TGCGCCAGCAGCCAAGAGAGGGGGGAACTGTTTTTT; CDR3aa: CASSQERGELFF
v_gene: TRBV11-2; j_gene: TRBJ1-5; abundance: few; len: 13; d_gene: -; CDR3nt: TGTGCCAGCAGCCCATCCCAAGGGGAGCCCCAGCATTTT; CDR3aa: CASSPSQGEPQHF